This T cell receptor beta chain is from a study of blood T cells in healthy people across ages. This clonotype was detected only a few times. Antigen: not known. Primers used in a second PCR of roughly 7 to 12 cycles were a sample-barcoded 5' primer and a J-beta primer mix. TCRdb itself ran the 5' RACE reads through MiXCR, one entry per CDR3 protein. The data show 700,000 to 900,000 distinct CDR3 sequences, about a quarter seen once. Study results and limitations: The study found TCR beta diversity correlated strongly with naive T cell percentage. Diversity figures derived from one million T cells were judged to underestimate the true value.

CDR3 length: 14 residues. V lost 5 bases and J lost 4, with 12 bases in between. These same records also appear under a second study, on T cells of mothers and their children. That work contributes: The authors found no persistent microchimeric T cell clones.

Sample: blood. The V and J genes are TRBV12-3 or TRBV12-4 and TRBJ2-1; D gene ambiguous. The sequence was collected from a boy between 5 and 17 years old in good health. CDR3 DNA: TGTGCCAGCAGTCCTACTCGACTTTACAATGAGCAGTTCTTC. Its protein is CASSPTRLYNEQFF.